The 25 T cell receptor beta chains below were found in one sample sequenced in a study of control samples from healthy donors and cancer patients. Using immunoSEQ multiplex PCR, the repertoire was profiled, and TCRdb retains in-frame clones only, with some absent. This sample carries about 95,000 clones, roughly 90% of them seen once, and the ten largest clones take approximately 15%. The specimen was blood. These receptors were obtained from a woman aged 70-85 years in good health.

A word on this clone: At one end, the junction sequence differs from germline, possibly due to a read error. The J gene is TRBJ2-7, the V gene TRBV6-2 or TRBV6-3; D perhaps matches TRBD1 (6 bases). This CDR3 contains 13 residues. Germline V gene lookup returns CDR1 MNHEY and CDR2 SVGEGT. CDR3 DNA sequence: TGTGCCACCAGTAGGGACACCACCTACGAGCAGTACTTC. It yields the protein CATSRDTTYEQYF.

The V call is TRBV30, the J call TRBJ1-1, with 9 bases identical to TRBD1. CDR1 is GTSNPN and CDR2 is SVGIG in the germline V gene (reference sequence). J gave up 2 bases and V 3 bases, and 7 bases lay outside the gene matches. This CDR3 has 15 amino acids. CDR3 DNA sequence: TGTGCCTGGAGCCCTAGGGGACAGGGAAACACTGAAGCTTTCTTT. This sequence encodes CAWSPRGQGNTEAFF.

V gene TRBV19 combines with J gene TRBJ1-1; D gene ambiguous. Germline assignment: CDR1 LNHDA and CDR2 SQIVND (reference sequence). Trimming took 2 bases from V and 1 from J, leaving 14 bases between them. The CDR3 is 16 amino acids. In DNA form, the CDR3 reads TGTGCCAGTAGTATACTCCCGGGGAGTCGGAACACTGAAGCTTTCTTT. This codes for CASSILPGSRNTEAFF.

In this sample, this clone turned up a few times. V gene TRBV9 combines with J gene TRBJ2-7, with a tentative D call TRBD2 (5 bases). Germline V gene sequence: CDR1 SGDLS, CDR2 YYNGEE. Trimming pared 0 bases from V and 5 bases from J, leaving 9 bases between. The CDR3 loop spans 13 amino acids. This chain's CDR3 is CASSVGGLDEQYF. As DNA, the CDR3 is TGTGCCAGCAGCGTAGGCGGGCTGGACGAGCAGTACTTC. Using reference TRBV9 and TRBJ2-7 for the parts outside the CDR3, the full variable domain is DSGVTQTPKHLITATGQRVTLRCSPRSGDLSVYWYQQSLDQGLQFLIQYYNGEERAKGNILERFSAQQFPDLHSELNLSSLELGDSALYFCASSVGGLDEQYFGPGTRLTVT.

V is TRBV28 and J is TRBJ1-1, with D unclear. CDR1 is MDHEN and CDR2 is SYDVKM in the germline V gene. V was pared by 1 base and J by 11 bases, with 11 bases between. The CDR3 length is 12 residues. The CDR3 reads CASSLLEVGAFF. Written as DNA, the CDR3 is TGTGCCAGCAGTTTATTGGAGGTGGGCGCTTTCTTT.

The genes are TRBV2 and TRBJ1-1; no clear D gene. Trimming removed 5 bases at V and 3 bases at J, with 10 bases between. CDR1 is SNHLY and CDR2 is FYNNEI in the germline V gene. The CDR3 has 13 residues. CDR3 in DNA: TGTGCCAGCAGTAAGGGAGGTGACACTGAAGCTTTCTTT. It translates to CASSKGGDTEAFF.

The rearrangement joins TRBV4-1 to TRBJ2-1; TRBD1 matches at 9 bases. This CDR3 contains 15 residues. CDR1 MGHRA and CDR2 YSYEKL come from the germline V gene. The ends lost 5 bases at V and 9 bases at J; junction bases unmatched: 11. The CDR3 loop is CASSTSGTGYGEQFF. In DNA form, the CDR3 reads TGCGCCAGCAGCACTTCCGGGACAGGGTACGGTGAGCAGTTCTTC.

V is TRBV11-2 and J is TRBJ1-4; no definite D call. The germline gives CDR1 SGHAT, CDR2 FQNNGV. This CDR3 comprises 15 residues. Trimming removed 4 bases at V and 3 bases at J, with 12 bases between. This CDR3 is CASSSGREANEKLFF. The CDR3 DNA follows: TGTGCCAGCAGCTCTGGGAGGGAAGCTAATGAAAAACTGTTTTTT.

The chain joins TRBV19 to TRBJ2-2; D perhaps matches TRBD2 (6 bases). Looked up from germline, CDR1 is LNHDA and CDR2 is SQIVND (reference sequence). Trimming left V 2 bases short and J 1 base short, with 8 bases between. This CDR3 is built from 15 residues. The CDR3, as DNA: TGTGCCAGTAGTATACAAGCGGGGAACACCGGGGAGCTGTTTTTT. It specifies CASSIQAGNTGELFF.

The CDR3 reads CASTTGFYEQYF. CDR3 sequence (DNA): TGTGCCAGCACAACAGGGTTCTACGAGCAGTACTTC. The J gene is TRBJ2-7, the V gene TRBV2; D perhaps matches TRBD1 (6 bases). The CDR3 extends over 12 amino acids. Germline V gene lookup returns CDR1 SNHLY and CDR2 FYNNEI. V lost 7 bases, J lost 3 bases, and 10 bases lay in between. Drawing the rest from reference TRBV2 and TRBJ2-7, the complete variable domain is EPEVTQTPSHQVTQMGQEVILRCVPISNHLYFYWYRQILGQKVEFLVSFYNNEISEKSEIFDDQFSVERPDGSNFTLKIRSTKLEDSAMYFCASTTGFYEQYFGPGTRLTVT.

V is TRBV12-3 or TRBV12-4 and J is TRBJ1-5, with D uncertain. Deletions cut 1 base from V and 9 bases from J, with 7 bases between. CDR3 size: 12 residues. The CDR3 region is CASSLGGRPQHF. The CDR3 DNA reads TGTGCCAGCAGTTTAGGGGGTCGGCCCCAGCATTTT.

V and J are TRBV30 and TRBJ1-2, with 7 bases aligning to TRBD1. CDR1 is GTSNPN and CDR2 is SVGIG in the germline V gene (reference sequence). With 0 bases clipped from V and 3 bases from J, the junction kept 7 bases outside the gene matches. The CDR3 is made up of 15 amino acids. In nucleotides, the CDR3 is TGTGCCTGGAGTGTAGGGGGCGCACGGGACTATGGCTACACCTTC. Its translation: CAWSVGGARDYGYTF.

The CDR3 DNA sequence: TGCGCCAGCAGCCAAGAGGGGGGCTACTACGAGCAGTACTTC. Translating it yields CASSQEGGYYEQYF. V gene TRBV4-1 combines with J gene TRBJ2-7; the D call may be TRBD1 or TRBD2 (6 bases each). The CDR3 is 14 residues long. Germline CDR1 MGHRA, CDR2 YSYEKL. V lost 0 bases and J 3 bases, leaving 9 bases between the germline ends.

The rearrangement uses TRBV5-4 and TRBJ1-2, with a tentative D call TRBD1 (5 bases). The CDR3 runs to 13 residues. V dropped 4 bases and J dropped 8 bases, with 15 bases sitting between them. In germline, CDR1 is SGHNT, CDR2 YYREEE (reference sequence). The CDR3 nucleotides are TGTGCCAGCAGCACCGAGCCAGGGTTCGGCTACACCTTC. It encodes CASSTEPGFGYTF. Supplemented by reference TRBV5-4 and TRBJ1-2, the full variable domain reads ETGVTQSPTHLIKTRGQQVTLRCSSQSGHNTVSWYQQALGQGPQFIFQYYREEENGRGNFPPRFSGLQFPNYSSELNVNALELDDSALYLCASSTEPGFGYTFGSGTRLTVV.

This chain connects TRBV18 to TRBJ2-1, with 8 bases matching TRBD2. Germline CDR1 and CDR2: KGHSH and LQKENI. Unmatched junction bases numbered 6, after V lost 1 base and J lost 7 bases. The CDR3 runs to 15 residues. CDR3 loop: CASSPRVSGKNEQFF. The CDR3 DNA follows: TGTGCCAGCTCACCACGGGTTAGCGGGAAGAATGAGCAGTTCTTC.

The V gene is TRBV29-1, the J gene TRBJ1-2; D unresolved. CDR1 is SQVTM, CDR2 ANQGSEA, per germline. V was pared by 6 bases and J by 1 base, with 9 bases between. This CDR3 region has 12 residues. CDR3 amino acids: CSVLLFNYGYTF. DNA for the CDR3: TGCAGCGTCCTCCTGTTTAACTATGGCTACACCTTC.

In this sample, this clone is large. Other DNA sequences in this sample translate to the same CDR3. The rearrangement links TRBV6-5 to TRBJ2-3; 11 bases align to TRBD1. J was trimmed by 3 bases and V by 7 bases; bases with no gene match: 3. This CDR3 has 14 amino acids. Germline CDR1 reads MNHEY; CDR2 reads SVGAGI. CDR3 sequence (DNA): TGTGCCAGCATGGACAGGGGGCGAACAGATACGCAGTATTTT. Its translation is CASMDRGRTDTQYF.

The genes are TRBV7-2 and TRBJ2-7, with 7 positions matching TRBD2. Germline-derived CDR1 and CDR2 are SGHTA and FQGNSA. This CDR3 contains 15 residues. The V segment lost 1 base and the J segment 1 base; nucleotides outside the gene matches: 4. The CDR3 nucleotides read TGTGCCAGCAGCTTAGGACTAGCCACATCCTACGAGCAGTACTTC. Translation: CASSLGLATSYEQYF.

V usage is TRBV19 and J usage is TRBJ1-2, with TRBD1 matching 7 bases. The CDR3 consists of 15 residues. V trimming: 5 bases; J trimming: 1 base; junction bases outside the gene matches: 7. In germline, CDR1 is LNHDA, CDR2 SQIVND (reference sequence). CDR3 in DNA: TGTGCCAGTAGTCCAACAGGGGACGTTAACTATGGCTACACCTTC. As protein: CASSPTGDVNYGYTF. The entire variable domain, with the rest obtained from reference TRBV19 and TRBJ1-2, is as follows: DGGITQSPKYLFRKEGQNVTLSCEQNLNHDAMYWYRQDPGQGLRLIYYSQIVNDFQKGDIAEGYSVSREKKESFPLTVTSAQKNPTAFYLCASSPTGDVNYGYTFGSGTRLTVV.

The CDR3 spells CASSTDSGSRHEQFF. In DNA form, the CDR3 reads TGTGCCAGTAGTACCGATAGCGGGAGTCGACATGAGCAGTTCTTC. The chain employs TRBV19 and TRBJ2-1, with 9 bases lining up with TRBD2. The ends lost 4 bases at V and 8 bases at J; junction bases unmatched: 9. Germline CDR1 reads LNHDA; CDR2 reads SQIVND (reference sequence). This CDR3 contains 15 residues. Looking up the rest from reference TRBV19 and TRBJ2-1 gives the full variable domain: DGGITQSPKYLFRKEGQNVTLSCEQNLNHDAMYWYRQDPGQGLRLIYYSQIVNDFQKGDIAEGYSVSREKKESFPLTVTSAQKNPTAFYLCASSTDSGSRHEQFFGPGTRLTVL.

This sequence joins TRBV27 and TRBJ2-7, with D possibly matching TRBD2 (5 bases). The CDR3 is made up of 13 amino acids. Germline V lookup: CDR1 MNHEY, CDR2 SMNVEV (reference sequence). The V end was cut by 4 bases, the J end by 1 base, with 8 bases between. The CDR3 DNA sequence: TGTGCCAGCAGTTCAGCGGTATCCTACGAGCAGTACTTC. Translation: CASSSAVSYEQYF.

The rearrangement uses TRBV15 and TRBJ1-5; no definite D call. Trimming cost V 1 base and J 5 bases, with 15 bases left between them. The CDR3 loop spans 16 amino acids. CDR1 and CDR2 (germline): LNHNV, YYDKDF (reference sequence). This CDR3 is CATSRGPEGPYQPQHF. The DNA for the CDR3 is TGTGCCACCAGCAGAGGCCCGGAGGGTCCCTATCAGCCCCAGCATTTT.

This chain connects TRBV14 to TRBJ1-3; D uncertain. Trimming removed 4 bases from V and 0 bases from J, with 13 bases in between. This CDR3 spans 16 amino acids. In germline, CDR1 is SGHDN, CDR2 FVKESK. CDR3 nucleotides: TGTGCCAGCAGCCCTTTGGGCCCGAGCTCTGGAAACACCATATATTTT. Amino acids: CASSPLGPSSGNTIYF.

The chain recombines TRBV20-1 with TRBJ1-5; 8 bases are shared with TRBD1. The CDR3 has 16 amino acids. V dropped 3 bases and J dropped 2; count of bases not matched to a gene: 9. Germline V lookup: CDR1 DFQATT, CDR2 SNEGSKA (reference sequence). CDR3: CSASQGAFRGNQPQHF. The CDR3 DNA reads TGCAGTGCTAGTCAGGGGGCCTTTCGGGGCAATCAGCCCCAGCATTTT.

This clone was counted a single time. The chain uses TRBV4-2 and TRBJ2-3, with a weak D call TRBD2 (6 bases). From germline, CDR1 is LGHNA and CDR2 YNFKEQ. V was shortened by 6 bases and J by 2 bases, with 12 bases between the two germline ends. CDR3 length equals 14 residues. CDR3 sequence: CASRRDFLTDTQYF. CDR3 nucleotides: TGTGCCAGCAGAAGGGACTTTCTCACAGATACGCAGTATTTT.